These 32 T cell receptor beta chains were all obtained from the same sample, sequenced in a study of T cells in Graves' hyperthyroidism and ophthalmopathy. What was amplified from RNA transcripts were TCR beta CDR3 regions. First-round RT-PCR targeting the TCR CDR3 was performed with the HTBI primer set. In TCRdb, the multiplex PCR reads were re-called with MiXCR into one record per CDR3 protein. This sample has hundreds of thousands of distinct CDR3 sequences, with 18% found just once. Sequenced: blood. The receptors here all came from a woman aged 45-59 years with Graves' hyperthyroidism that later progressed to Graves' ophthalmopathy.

The CDR3, as DNA: TGTGCCAGCAGCGTAGTAAGAAAGGACACTGAAGCTTTCTTT. It specifies CASSVVRKDTEAFF. This chain joins TRBV9 and TRBJ1-1; D gene ambiguous. V lost 0 bases and J 3 bases, leaving 9 bases between the germline ends. CDR3 length: 14 residues. Germline values: CDR1 SGDLS, CDR2 YYNGEE.

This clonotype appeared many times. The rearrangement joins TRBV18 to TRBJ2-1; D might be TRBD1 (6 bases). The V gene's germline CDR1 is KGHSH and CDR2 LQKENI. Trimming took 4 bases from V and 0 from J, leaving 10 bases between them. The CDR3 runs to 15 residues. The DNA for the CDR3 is TGTGCCAGCTCACTGCAGGGGTACTCCTACAATGAGCAGTTCTTC. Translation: CASSLQGYSYNEQFF.

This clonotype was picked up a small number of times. DNA for the CDR3: TGCGCCAGCAGCTTGGAACAGGGGGCAATTTCACCCCTCCACTTT. This gives the protein CASSLEQGAISPLHF. J is TRBJ1-6 and V is TRBV5-1, with 9 bases that match TRBD1. V was pared by 0 bases and J by 9 bases, with 4 bases of the junction left unmatched. The CDR3 runs to 15 residues. Germline CDR1 and CDR2: SGHRS and YFSETQ.

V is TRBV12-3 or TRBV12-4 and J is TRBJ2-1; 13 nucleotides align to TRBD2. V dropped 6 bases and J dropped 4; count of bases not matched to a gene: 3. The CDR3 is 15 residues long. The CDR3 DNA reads TGTGCCAGCAGAGGGGGACTAGCGGGGTACAATGAGCAGTTCTTC. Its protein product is CASRGGLAGYNEQFF.

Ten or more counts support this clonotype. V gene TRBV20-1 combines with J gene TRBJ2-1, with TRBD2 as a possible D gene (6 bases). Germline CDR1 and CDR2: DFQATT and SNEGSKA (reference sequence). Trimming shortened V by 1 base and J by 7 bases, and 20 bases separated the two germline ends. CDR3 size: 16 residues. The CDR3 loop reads CSARAEGTGVRNEQFF. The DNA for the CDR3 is TGCAGTGCTAGAGCCGAAGGGACTGGCGTGAGGAATGAGCAGTTCTTC.

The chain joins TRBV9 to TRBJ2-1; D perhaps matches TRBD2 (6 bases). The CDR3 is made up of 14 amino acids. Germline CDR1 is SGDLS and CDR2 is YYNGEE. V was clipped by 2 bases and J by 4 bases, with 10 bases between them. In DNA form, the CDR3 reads TGTGCCAGCAGCGTTCGCGGGACTTACAATGAGCAGTTCTTC. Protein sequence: CASSVRGTYNEQFF.

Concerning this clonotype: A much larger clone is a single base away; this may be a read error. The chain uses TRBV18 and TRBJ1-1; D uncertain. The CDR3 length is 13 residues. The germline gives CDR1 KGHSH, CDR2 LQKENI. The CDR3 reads CASSPENVDEALF. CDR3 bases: TGTGCCAGCTCACCGGAAAATGTAGATGAAGCTCTCTTT. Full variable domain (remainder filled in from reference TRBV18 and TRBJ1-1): NAGVMQNPRHLVRRRGQEARLRCSPMKGHSHVYWYRQLPEEGLKFMVYLQKENIIDESGMPKERFSAEFPKEGPSILRIQQVVRGDSAAYFCASSPENVDEALFGQGTRLTVV.

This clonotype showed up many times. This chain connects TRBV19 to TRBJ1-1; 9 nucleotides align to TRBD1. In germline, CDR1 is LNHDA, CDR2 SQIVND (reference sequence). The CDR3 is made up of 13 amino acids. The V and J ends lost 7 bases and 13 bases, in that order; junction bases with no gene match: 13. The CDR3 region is CASNPSGTGRYFF. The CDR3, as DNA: TGTGCCAGTAACCCTTCCGGGACAGGGCGTTATTTCTTT.

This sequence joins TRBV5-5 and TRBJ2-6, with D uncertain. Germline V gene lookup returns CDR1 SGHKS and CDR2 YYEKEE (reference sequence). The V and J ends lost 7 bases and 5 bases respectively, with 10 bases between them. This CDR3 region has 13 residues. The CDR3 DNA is TGTGCCAGCGGGGATCTTAGGGCCAACGTCCTGACTTTC. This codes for CASGDLRANVLTF.

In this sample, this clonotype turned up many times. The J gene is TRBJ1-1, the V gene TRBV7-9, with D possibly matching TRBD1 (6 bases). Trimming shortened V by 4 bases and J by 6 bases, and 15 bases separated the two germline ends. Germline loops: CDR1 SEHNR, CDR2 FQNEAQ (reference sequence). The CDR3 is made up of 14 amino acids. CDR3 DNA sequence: TGTGCCAGCAGCTCCTTAACAGGGAATGCTGAAGCTTTCTTT. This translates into CASSSLTGNAEAFF.

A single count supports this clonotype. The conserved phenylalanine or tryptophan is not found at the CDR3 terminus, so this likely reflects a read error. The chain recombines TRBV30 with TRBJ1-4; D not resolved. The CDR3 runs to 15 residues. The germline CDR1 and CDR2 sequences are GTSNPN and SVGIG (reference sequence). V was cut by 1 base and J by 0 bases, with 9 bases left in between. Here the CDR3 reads CAWSGKGATNEKLFS. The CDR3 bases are TGTGCCTGGAGTGGGAAGGGAGCAACTAATGAAAAACTGTTTTCT.

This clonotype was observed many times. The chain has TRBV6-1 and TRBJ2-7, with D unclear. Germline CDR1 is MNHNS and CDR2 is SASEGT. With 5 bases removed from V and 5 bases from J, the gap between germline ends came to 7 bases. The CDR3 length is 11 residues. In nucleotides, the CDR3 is TGTGCCAGCAGTAGGCAGGACGAGCAGTACTTC. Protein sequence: CASSRQDEQYF.

The CDR3 region has the DNA TGTGCCATCAGTGAAATGGGACTTTCGAGTTCACCCCTCCACTTT. As protein: CAISEMGLSSSPLHF. The genes are TRBV10-3 and TRBJ1-6; D perhaps matches TRBD1 (5 bases). This CDR3 region has 15 residues. CDR1 is ENHRY, CDR2 SYGVKD, per germline. V was shortened by 3 bases and J by 9 bases, with 15 bases between the two germline ends.

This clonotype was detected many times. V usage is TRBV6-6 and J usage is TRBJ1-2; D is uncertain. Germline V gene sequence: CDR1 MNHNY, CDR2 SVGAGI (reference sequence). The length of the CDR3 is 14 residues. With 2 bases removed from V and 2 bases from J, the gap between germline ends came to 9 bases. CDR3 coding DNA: TGTGCCAGCAGTTACCTGACGGCCAACTATGGCTACACCTTC. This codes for CASSYLTANYGYTF.

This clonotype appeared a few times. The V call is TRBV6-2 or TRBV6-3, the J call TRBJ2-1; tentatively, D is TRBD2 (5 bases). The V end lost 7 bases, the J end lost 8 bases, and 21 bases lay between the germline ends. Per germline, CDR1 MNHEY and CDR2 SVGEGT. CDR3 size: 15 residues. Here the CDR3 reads CASNAPGPAGDEQFF. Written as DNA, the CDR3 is TGTGCCAGCAATGCCCCCGGCCCCGCCGGGGATGAGCAGTTCTTC.

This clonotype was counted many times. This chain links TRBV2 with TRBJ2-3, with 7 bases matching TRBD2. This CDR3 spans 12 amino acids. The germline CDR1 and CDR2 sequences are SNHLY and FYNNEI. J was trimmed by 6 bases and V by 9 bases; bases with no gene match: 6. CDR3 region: CARAGEGDTQYF. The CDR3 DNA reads TGTGCCAGGGCGGGGGAGGGTGATACGCAGTATTTT.

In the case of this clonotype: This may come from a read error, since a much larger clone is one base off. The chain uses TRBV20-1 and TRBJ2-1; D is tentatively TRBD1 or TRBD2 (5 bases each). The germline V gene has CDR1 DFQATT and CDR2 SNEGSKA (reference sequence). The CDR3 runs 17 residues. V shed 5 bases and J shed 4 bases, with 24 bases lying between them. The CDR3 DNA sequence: TGCAGTGCTGGACGGGGCGCCGCACCGTCAGTATACAATGAGCAGTTCTTC. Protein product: CSAGRGAAPSVYNEQFF.

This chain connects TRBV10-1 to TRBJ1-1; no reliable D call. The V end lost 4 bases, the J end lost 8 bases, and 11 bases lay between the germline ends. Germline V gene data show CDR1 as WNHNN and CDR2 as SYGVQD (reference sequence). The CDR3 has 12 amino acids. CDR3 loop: CASSVTGREAFF. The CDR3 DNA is TGCGCCAGCAGTGTGACCGGGAGGGAAGCTTTCTTT.

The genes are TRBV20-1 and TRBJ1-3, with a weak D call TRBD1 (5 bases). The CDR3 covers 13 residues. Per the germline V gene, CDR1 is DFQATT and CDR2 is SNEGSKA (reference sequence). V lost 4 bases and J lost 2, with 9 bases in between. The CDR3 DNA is TGCAGTGCTATAATCAGGGCTGGAAACACCATATATTTT. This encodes CSAIIRAGNTIYF.

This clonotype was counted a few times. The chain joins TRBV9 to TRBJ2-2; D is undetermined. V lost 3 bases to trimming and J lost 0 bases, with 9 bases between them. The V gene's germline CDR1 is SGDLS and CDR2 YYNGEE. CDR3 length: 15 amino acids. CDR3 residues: CASSALQTNTGELFF. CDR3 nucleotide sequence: TGTGCCAGCAGCGCCCTGCAGACGAACACCGGGGAGCTGTTTTTT.

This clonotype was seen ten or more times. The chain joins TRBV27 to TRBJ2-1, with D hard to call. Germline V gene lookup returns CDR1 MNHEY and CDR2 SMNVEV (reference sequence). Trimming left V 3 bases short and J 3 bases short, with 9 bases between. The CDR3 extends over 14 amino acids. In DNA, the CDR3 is TGTGCCAGCAGTTTTTCTGCAGACTACAATGAGCAGTTCTTC. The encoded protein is CASSFSADYNEQFF.

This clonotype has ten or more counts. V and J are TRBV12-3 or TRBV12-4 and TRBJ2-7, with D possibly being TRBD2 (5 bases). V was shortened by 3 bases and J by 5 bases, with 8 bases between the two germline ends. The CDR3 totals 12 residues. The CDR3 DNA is TGTGCCAGCAGTTTGGGAGCCCACGAGCAGTACTTC. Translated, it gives CASSLGAHEQYF.

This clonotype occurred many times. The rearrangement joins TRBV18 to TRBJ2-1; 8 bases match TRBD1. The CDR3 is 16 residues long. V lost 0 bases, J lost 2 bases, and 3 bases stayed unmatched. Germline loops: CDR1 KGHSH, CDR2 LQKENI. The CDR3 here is CASSPPRTGTYNEQFF. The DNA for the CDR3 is TGTGCCAGCTCACCACCACGGACAGGGACCTACAATGAGCAGTTCTTC.

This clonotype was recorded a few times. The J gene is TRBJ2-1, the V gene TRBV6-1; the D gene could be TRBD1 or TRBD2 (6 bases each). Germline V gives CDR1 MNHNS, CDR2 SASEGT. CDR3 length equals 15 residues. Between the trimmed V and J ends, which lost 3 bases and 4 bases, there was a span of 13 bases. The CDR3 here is CASSDEGGMYNEQFF. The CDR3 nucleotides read TGTGCCAGCAGTGATGAGGGGGGCATGTACAATGAGCAGTTCTTC.

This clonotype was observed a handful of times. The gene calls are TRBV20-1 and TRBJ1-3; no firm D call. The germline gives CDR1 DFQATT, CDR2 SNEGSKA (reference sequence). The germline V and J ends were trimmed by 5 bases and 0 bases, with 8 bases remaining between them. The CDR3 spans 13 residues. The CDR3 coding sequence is TGCAGTGCTCTCCGGATCTCTGGAAACACCATATATTTT. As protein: CSALRISGNTIYF.

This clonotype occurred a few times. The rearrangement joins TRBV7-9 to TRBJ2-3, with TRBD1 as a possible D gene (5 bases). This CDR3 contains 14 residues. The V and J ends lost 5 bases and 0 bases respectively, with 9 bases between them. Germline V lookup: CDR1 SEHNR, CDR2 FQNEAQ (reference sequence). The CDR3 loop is CASSPTVSTDTQYF. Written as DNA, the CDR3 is TGTGCCAGCAGCCCGACAGTAAGCACAGATACGCAGTATTTT.

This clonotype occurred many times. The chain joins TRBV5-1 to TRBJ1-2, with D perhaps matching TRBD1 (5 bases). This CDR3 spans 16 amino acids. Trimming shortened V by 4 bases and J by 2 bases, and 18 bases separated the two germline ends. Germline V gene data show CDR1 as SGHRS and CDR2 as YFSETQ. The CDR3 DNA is TGCGCCAGCAGCGATACCGCCAGCAGGGAAAACTATGGCTACACCTTC. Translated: CASSDTASRENYGYTF.

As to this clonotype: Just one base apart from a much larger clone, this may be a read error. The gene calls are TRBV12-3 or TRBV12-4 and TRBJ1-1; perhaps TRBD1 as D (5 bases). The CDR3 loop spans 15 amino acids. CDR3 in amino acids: CASSKKTVQNIEAFF. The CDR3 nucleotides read TGTGCCAGCAGTAAGAAGACAGTTCAGAACATTGAAGCTTTCTTT.

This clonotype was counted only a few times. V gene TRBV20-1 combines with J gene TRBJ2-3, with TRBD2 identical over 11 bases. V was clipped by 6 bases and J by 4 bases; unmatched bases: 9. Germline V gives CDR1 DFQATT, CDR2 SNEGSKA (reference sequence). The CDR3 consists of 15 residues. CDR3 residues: CSATGTSGSPDTQYF. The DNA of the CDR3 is TGCAGTGCAACTGGGACTAGCGGTAGCCCAGATACGCAGTATTTT.

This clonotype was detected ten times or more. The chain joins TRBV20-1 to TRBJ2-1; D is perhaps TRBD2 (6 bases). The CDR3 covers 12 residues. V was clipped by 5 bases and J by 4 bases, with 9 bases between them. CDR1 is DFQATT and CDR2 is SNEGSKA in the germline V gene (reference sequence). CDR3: CSAHGTYNEQFF. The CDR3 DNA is TGCAGTGCTCACGGGACTTACAATGAGCAGTTCTTC.

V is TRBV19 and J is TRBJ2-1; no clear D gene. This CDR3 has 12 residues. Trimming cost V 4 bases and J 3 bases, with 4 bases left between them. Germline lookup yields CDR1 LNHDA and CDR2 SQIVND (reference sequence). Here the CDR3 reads CASSTYYNEQFF. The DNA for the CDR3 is TGTGCCAGTAGTACTTACTACAATGAGCAGTTCTTC. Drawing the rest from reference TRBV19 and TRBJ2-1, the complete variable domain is DGGITQSPKYLFRKEGQNVTLSCEQNLNHDAMYWYRQDPGQGLRLIYYSQIVNDFQKGDIAEGYSVSREKKESFPLTVTSAQKNPTAFYLCASSTYYNEQFFGPGTRLTVL.

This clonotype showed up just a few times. The CDR3, as DNA: TGCGCCAGCAGCTTGGATTCAGGGGAAGAGACCCAGTACTTC. Translation gives CASSLDSGEETQYF. The chain employs TRBV5-1 and TRBJ2-5; D may be TRBD1 (6 bases). V was trimmed by 0 bases and J by 3 bases, leaving 9 bases between them. Per germline, CDR1 SGHRS and CDR2 YFSETQ. The CDR3 is made up of 14 amino acids.